These T cell receptor beta chains were read from a single sample in a study of identical twins. MiXCR, run by TCRdb on the 5' RACE reads, gives a single entry per CDR3 protein. The sample consists of 550,000 to 700,000 distinct CDR3 sequences, approximately 9.6% of them appearing once. These data were likewise used in another study, on yellow fever vaccine responses in identical twins.

The sequencing sample was made of PBMCs. The receptors stem from a woman between 18 and 30 years old in good health. Both conserved end residues are part of each CDR3. A D gene is named only where the DNA matches it firmly. Some rows mark clone size as missing; the rest say once, few, many or name a class of expanded clone.

TRBJ2-2	few	TRBV3-1	-	16	CASSPSSSPLTGELFF	TGTGCCAGCAGCCCGTCTAGTAGCCCACTTACCGGGGAGCTGTTTTTT
TRBJ2-2	many	TRBV7-2	-	15	CASSPYLKGAGELFF	TGTGCCAGCAGCCCCTATCTCAAGGGGGCCGGGGAGCTGTTTTTT
TRBJ2-1	few	TRBV12-3/TRBV12-4	TRBD1	15	CASSTPATGVNEQFF	TGTGCCAGCAGTACGCCCGCGACAGGGGTGAATGAGCAGTTCTTC
TRBJ2-2	many	TRBV7-8	TRBD1	16	CASSPRGTGNTGELFF	TGTGCCAGCAGCCCACGGGGGACAGGGAACACCGGGGAGCTGTTTTTT
TRBJ2-7	-	TRBV12-3/TRBV12-4	-	13	CASSPGFPHEQYF	TGTGCCAGCAGCCCTGGATTTCCCCACGAGCAGTACTTC
TRBJ1-5	many	TRBV20-1	-	15	CSARAAGGNNQPQHF	TGCAGTGCTAGAGCGGCGGGGGGGAACAATCAGCCCCAGCATTTT
TRBJ2-1	few	TRBV5-1	-	17	CASSLLSRRLSYNEQFF	TGCGCCAGCAGCTTGCTGTCGCGGCGTCTCTCCTACAATGAGCAGTTCTTC
TRBJ2-2	once	TRBV4-3	-	14	CASSQDGAHGELFF	TGCGCCAGCAGCCAAGATGGGGCCCACGGGGAGCTGTTTTTT
TRBJ2-7	few	TRBV7-9	TRBD1	16	CASSPTTGLGSYEQYF	TGTGCCAGCAGCCCTACGACAGGGCTGGGCTCCTACGAGCAGTACTTC
TRBJ2-7	-	TRBV28	-	14	CASYGLLSSYEQYF	TGTGCCAGTTACGGGCTTCTAAGCTCCTACGAGCAGTACTTC
TRBJ2-7	few	TRBV20-1	-	12	CSAHRGGYEQYF	TGCAGTGCTCACAGGGGGGGCTACGAGCAGTACTTC
TRBJ2-1	many	TRBV21-1	-	17	CASRITFRLDYYNEQFF	TGTGCCAGCAGAATAACCTTTCGACTAGATTACTACAATGAGCAGTTCTTC
TRBJ2-7	-	TRBV10-2	-	12	CASSESPKEQYF	TGCGCCAGCAGTGAATCCCCCAAGGAGCAGTACTTC
TRBJ2-3	many	TRBV27	TRBD2	16	CASSLLGTSGRVTQYF	TGTGCCAGCAGTTTATTGGGGACTAGCGGGAGGGTCACGCAGTATTTT
TRBJ2-1	many	TRBV12-3/TRBV12-4	-	14	CACSSDSSYNEQFF	TGTGCCTGCTCCTCGGATAGCTCCTACAATGAGCAGTTCTTC
TRBJ2-7	many	TRBV20-1	-	12	CSARIKNYEQYF	TGCAGTGCTAGGATCAAGAATTACGAGCAGTACTTC
TRBJ2-1	many	TRBV29-1	-	13	CSVESSGGDEQFF	TGCAGCGTTGAAAGCAGCGGAGGGGATGAGCAGTTCTTC
TRBJ2-5	-	TRBV29-1	-	12	CSGASGGETQYF	TGCAGCGGTGCCAGCGGTGGGGAGACCCAGTACTTC
TRBJ1-4	few	TRBV5-5	TRBD1	14	CASSLRDRGEKLFF	TGTGCCAGCAGCTTACGGGACAGGGGCGAAAAACTGTTTTTT
TRBJ2-1	many	TRBV11-1	TRBD2	20	CASSLSGRLAGNEGYNEQFF	TGTGCCAGCAGCTTATCCGGGAGGCTAGCGGGAAATGAGGGGTACAATGAGCAGTTCTTC
TRBJ2-2	many	TRBV5-1	-	19	CASSLFEVRMARITGELFF	TGCGCCAGCAGCTTGTTTGAGGTCAGGATGGCTAGGATCACCGGGGAGCTGTTTTTT
TRBJ2-7	many	TRBV10-3	TRBD2	14	CASDEREDSYEQYF	TGTGCCAGCGACGAGCGGGAGGACTCCTACGAGCAGTACTTC
TRBJ2-5	many	TRBV5-1	TRBD1	15	CASSSQGQGFETQYF	TGCGCCAGCAGCTCCCAAGGACAGGGGTTTGAGACCCAGTACTTC
TRBJ2-1	few	TRBV7-9	TRBD1	14	CATGTGGAYNEQFF	TGTGCCACCGGGACAGGGGGTGCGTACAATGAGCAGTTCTTC
TRBJ2-5	many	TRBV15	-	14	CATSRNLGEGVQYF	TGTGCCACCAGCAGGAACCTCGGGGAGGGGGTCCAGTACTTC
TRBJ1-1	many	TRBV5-1	TRBD1	13	CASSIGQGLEAFF	TGCGCCAGCAGTATTGGACAGGGATTAGAAGCTTTCTTT
TRBJ2-1	-	TRBV3-1	TRBD2	15	CASSPMGLALNEQFF	TGTGCCAGCAGCCCAATGGGACTAGCGTTGAATGAGCAGTTCTTC
TRBJ2-2	many	TRBV20-1	-	15	CSARVARGRTGELFF	TGCAGTGCTAGAGTTGCCAGGGGTCGGACCGGGGAGCTGTTTTTT
TRBJ2-1	-	TRBV5-1	TRBD1	16	CASRGQGDPFDNEQFF	TGCGCCAGCAGGGGACAGGGGGATCCGTTCGACAATGAGCAGTTCTTC
TRBJ2-5	few	TRBV6-2/TRBV6-3	-	15	CASRPLGIGGETQYF	TGTGCCAGCAGACCTCTCGGAATTGGGGGTGAGACCCAGTACTTC
TRBJ2-1	many	TRBV4-3	TRBD2	16	CASSQGTSGLYNEQFF	TGCGCCAGCAGCCAAGGTACTAGCGGGCTCTACAATGAGCAGTTCTTC
TRBJ2-7	few	TRBV2	-	14	CASSLRVFAYEQYF	TGTGCCAGCAGTCTGAGGGTTTTCGCCTACGAGCAGTACTTC
TRBJ2-5	-	TRBV6-5	TRBD2	17	CASSYPASGGARETQYF	TGTGCCAGCAGTTATCCGGCTAGCGGGGGGGCGAGGGAGACCCAGTACTTC
TRBJ1-2	many	TRBV28	TRBD1	12	CATGGTNYGYTF	TGTGCCACAGGGGGCACAAACTATGGCTACACCTTC
TRBJ2-7	few	TRBV30	-	14	CASRGSKGRVEQYF	TGTGCCTCGAGAGGTTCTAAGGGAAGGGTCGAGCAGTACTTC
TRBJ2-7	-	TRBV15	-	14	CATSIQQGKYEQYF	TGTGCCACCAGCATCCAACAGGGTAAATACGAGCAGTACTTC
TRBJ2-1	few	TRBV7-2	-	14	CASSPHPNYNEQFF	TGTGCCAGCAGCCCACATCCGAACTACAATGAGCAGTTCTTC
TRBJ2-7	-	TRBV29-1	TRBD1	14	CSVEEGTGGYEQYF	TGCAGCGTTGAAGAAGGGACAGGGGGCTACGAGCAGTACTTC
TRBJ2-1	few	TRBV30	TRBD1	15	CAWRGRQGDYNEQFF	TGTGCCTGGAGAGGAAGACAGGGCGATTACAATGAGCAGTTCTTC
TRBJ2-2	many	TRBV6-4	-	14	CASSYTTNTGELFF	TGTGCCAGCAGTTACACAACAAACACCGGGGAGCTGTTTTTT
TRBJ1-2	-	TRBV4-2	TRBD1	15	CASSQGLGQPYGYTF	TGTGCCAGCAGCCAAGGCCTGGGACAGCCCTATGGCTACACCTTC
TRBJ2-3	few	TRBV5-6	-	15	CASSLMGRGADTQYF	TGTGCCAGCAGCTTGATGGGGAGGGGGGCAGATACGCAGTATTTT
TRBJ2-2	-	TRBV10-2	TRBD2	16	CASSAKSGRLSGELFF	TGCGCCAGCAGTGCGAAAAGCGGGAGGCTATCAGGGGAGCTGTTTTTT
TRBJ2-3	-	TRBV5-6	-	14	CASSRGTSTDTQYF	TGTGCCAGCAGCCGCGGGACTAGCACAGATACGCAGTATTTT
TRBJ2-2	few	TRBV19	-	15	CASRSRRLDTGELFF	TGTGCCAGTAGAAGTCGGCGTCTGGACACCGGGGAGCTGTTTTTT
TRBJ2-5	few	TRBV20-1	-	16	CSARPLSDLYQETQYF	TGCAGTGCTAGACCTCTAAGCGATTTGTACCAAGAGACCCAGTACTTC
TRBJ1-4	many	TRBV7-2	-	16	CASSLARGATNEKLFF	TGTGCCAGCAGCTTAGCTAGGGGAGCAACTAATGAAAAACTGTTTTTT
TRBJ2-7	many	TRBV20-1	-	13	CSARDMGPQEQYF	TGCAGTGCTAGAGATATGGGGCCTCAGGAGCAGTACTTC
TRBJ2-2	-	TRBV6-2/TRBV6-3	TRBD1	16	CASSLAGTGGIGELFF	TGTGCCAGCAGTTTAGCCGGGACAGGAGGTATCGGGGAGCTGTTTTTT
TRBJ2-5	-	TRBV20-1	-	11	CSVLGEETQYF	TGCAGTGTTCTAGGCGAGGAGACCCAGTACTTC
TRBJ2-2	many	TRBV7-9	TRBD2	15	CASSQVGGVTGELFF	TGTGCCAGCAGCCAAGTCGGGGGGGTCACCGGGGAGCTGTTTTTT
TRBJ2-7	few	TRBV20-1	-	16	CSARGLRALNSYEQYF	TGCAGTGCTAGGGGGCTTAGGGCTCTGAACTCCTACGAGCAGTACTTC
TRBJ2-7	many	TRBV27	TRBD2	16	CASSLLTSGGRYEQYF	TGTGCCAGCAGTTTATTGACTAGCGGGGGCCGCTACGAGCAGTACTTC
TRBJ1-1	few	TRBV20-1	-	13	CSARGGMNTEAFF	TGCAGTGCTAGAGGGGGGATGAACACTGAAGCTTTCTTT
TRBJ2-1	many	TRBV11-2	-	15	CASSLLSAVRNEQFF	TGTGCCAGCAGCTTATTATCTGCCGTAAGGAATGAGCAGTTCTTC
TRBJ2-1	-	TRBV20-1	TRBD2	12	CSAPGLANEQFF	TGCAGTGCCCCTGGACTAGCAAATGAGCAGTTCTTC
TRBJ2-3	many	TRBV7-2	-	12	CASSLELGTQYF	TGTGCCAGCAGCTTAGAGCTGGGTACGCAGTATTTT
TRBJ2-1	-	TRBV24-1	-	14	CATSGGSGYNEQFF	TGTGCCACCAGTGGAGGTAGCGGTTACAATGAGCAGTTCTTC
TRBJ2-5	few	TRBV20-1	-	12	CSAISGLETQYF	TGCAGTGCTATTAGTGGGCTGGAGACCCAGTACTTC